A selection of T cell receptor beta chains follows, all from one sample in a study of blood T cell repertoires in COVID-19. Using immunoSEQ multiplex PCR, the repertoire was profiled, and TCRdb retains in-frame clones only, with some absent. The table lists roughly 100,000 clones, around four fifths of them singletons, with more than 10% in the top ten. Material: peripheral blood. The receptors here all came from a human donor in a cohort sampled during active COVID-19. Both conserved end residues are part of each CDR3. Each record gives: clone size, V gene, J gene, D gene, CDR3 DNA, CDR3 protein. A D gene is named only where the DNA matches it firmly. A row's size may be missing; if present it is once, few, many or a size class.

clone size: .
V gene: TRBV4-1
J gene: TRBJ1-4
D gene: .
CDR3 DNA: TGCGCCAGCAGCCCGAGATTGAGGCCAGCAGCAACTAATGAAAAACTGTTTTTT
CDR3 protein: CASSPRLRPAATNEKLFF

clone size: once
V gene: TRBV6-5
J gene: TRBJ1-2
D gene: .
CDR3 DNA: TGTGCCACCCGGGGAGCGGGTAACTATGGCTACACCTTC
CDR3 protein: CATRGAGNYGYTF

clone size: .
V gene: TRBV6-6
J gene: TRBJ2-3
D gene: TRBD2
CDR3 DNA: TGTGCCACCTTCTCAGCGGGGGGGCCTAGAGATACGCAGTATTTT
CDR3 protein: CATFSAGGPRDTQYF

clone size: .
V gene: TRBV12-5
J gene: TRBJ2-7
D gene: TRBD1
CDR3 DNA: TGTGCTAGTGGTTTGTTCCGGGACAGGGGCAACGAGCAGTACTTC
CDR3 protein: CASGLFRDRGNEQYF

clone size: .
V gene: TRBV20-1
J gene: TRBJ1-5
D gene: .
CDR3 DNA: TGCAGTGCTAGTGGCGGAAATAGCAATCAGCCCCAGCATTTT
CDR3 protein: CSASGGNSNQPQHF

clone size: .
V gene: TRBV4-3
J gene: TRBJ1-2
D gene: TRBD1
CDR3 DNA: TGCGCCAGCAGCCTCGAAACTACAGGGGGCTTTGGCTACACCTTC
CDR3 protein: CASSLETTGGFGYTF

clone size: .
V gene: TRBV12-3/TRBV12-4
J gene: TRBJ1-2
D gene: .
CDR3 DNA: TGTGCCAGCATGGAGAACTATGGCTACACCTTC
CDR3 protein: CASMENYGYTF

clone size: once
V gene: TRBV5-1
J gene: TRBJ2-3
D gene: .
CDR3 DNA: TGCGCCAGCAGCTGGGGGACTTTTACAGATACGCAGTATTTT
CDR3 protein: CASSWGTFTDTQYF

clone size: .
V gene: TRBV7-2
J gene: TRBJ2-7
D gene: TRBD2
CDR3 DNA: TGTGCCAGCAGCTTACAGGCGGGGGGGCACGGTGAGCAGTACTTC
CDR3 protein: CASSLQAGGHGEQYF

clone size: .
V gene: TRBV10-3
J gene: TRBJ2-3
D gene: .
CDR3 DNA: TGTGCCATCAGTGAGTCAGCGGATACGCAGTATTTT
CDR3 protein: CAISESADTQYF

clone size: .
V gene: TRBV7-2
J gene: TRBJ2-2
D gene: .
CDR3 DNA: TGTGCCAGCAGCTCCGGTTTGGACACCGCGAACACCGGGGAGCTGTTTTTT
CDR3 protein: CASSSGLDTANTGELFF

clone size: .
V gene: TRBV19
J gene: TRBJ1-1
D gene: .
CDR3 DNA: TGTGCCAGTAATGAGGGTGCCATGAACACTGAAGCTTTCTTT
CDR3 protein: CASNEGAMNTEAFF

clone size: .
V gene: TRBV7-6
J gene: TRBJ1-1
D gene: .
CDR3 DNA: TGTGCCAGCAGCGCCTCGGCCTCACGGGGCACTGAAGCTTTCTTT
CDR3 protein: CASSASASRGTEAFF

clone size: .
V gene: TRBV6-5
J gene: TRBJ1-2
D gene: .
CDR3 DNA: TGTGCCAGCAGTTACGCCGTCGGGGGCTACACCTTC
CDR3 protein: CASSYAVGGYTF

clone size: .
V gene: TRBV5-4
J gene: TRBJ2-2
D gene: TRBD2
CDR3 DNA: TGTGCCAGCAGCTTGGGAGGGACTAGTAACACCGGGGAGCTGTTTTTT
CDR3 protein: CASSLGGTSNTGELFF

clone size: once
V gene: TRBV18
J gene: TRBJ2-1
D gene: TRBD2
CDR3 DNA: TGTGCCAGCTCACCCGGGACTAGCGGCACGGGTCAGCAGTTCTTC
CDR3 protein: CASSPGTSGTGQQFF

clone size: few
V gene: TRBV7-2
J gene: TRBJ1-2
D gene: .
CDR3 DNA: TGTGCCAGCAGCGCCCCGACGGGAAACTATGGCTACACCTTC
CDR3 protein: CASSAPTGNYGYTF

clone size: .
V gene: TRBV27
J gene: TRBJ2-7
D gene: .
CDR3 DNA: TGTGCCAGCAGTCCCCCCACAGGGTATCCGTACTTC
CDR3 protein: CASSPPTGYPYF

clone size: .
V gene: TRBV6-5
J gene: TRBJ2-7
D gene: .
CDR3 DNA: TGTGCCCGCAGACAGCAGTACGAGCAGTACTTC
CDR3 protein: CARRQQYEQYF

clone size: .
V gene: TRBV5-1
J gene: TRBJ2-5
D gene: TRBD1
CDR3 DNA: TGCGCCAGCAGCTCCGGACAGGGTGGCGAGACCCAGTACTTC
CDR3 protein: CASSSGQGGETQYF

clone size: .
V gene: TRBV11-1
J gene: TRBJ2-2
D gene: TRBD1
CDR3 DNA: TGTGCCAGCAGCTTCAGGACAGGGAAGGGCACCGGGGAGCTGTTTTTT
CDR3 protein: CASSFRTGKGTGELFF

clone size: .
V gene: TRBV27
J gene: TRBJ1-1
D gene: TRBD1
CDR3 DNA: TGTGCCAGCTTGACCGGACAGGGGGCTCCCGAAGCTTTCTTT
CDR3 protein: CASLTGQGAPEAFF

clone size: .
V gene: TRBV7-6
J gene: TRBJ2-1
D gene: TRBD2
CDR3 DNA: TGTGCCAGCAGCTTTTCAGCGGGGGCAGCTTTCAATGAGCAGTTCTTC
CDR3 protein: CASSFSAGAAFNEQFF

clone size: few
V gene: TRBV5-4
J gene: TRBJ2-7
D gene: .
CDR3 DNA: TGTGCCAGCAGCTTAGGCGGGGGCCTCTTCGAGCAGTACTTC
CDR3 protein: CASSLGGGLFEQYF

clone size: .
V gene: TRBV10-1
J gene: TRBJ2-1
D gene: .
CDR3 DNA: TGCGCCAGCAGTGACAACATTCCCAGCTCCTACAATGAGCAGTTCTTC
CDR3 protein: CASSDNIPSSYNEQFF

clone size: .
V gene: TRBV7-9
J gene: TRBJ1-2
D gene: .
CDR3 DNA: TGTGCCAGCAGCGCCCCGGTCGACTTTCGAGGCTACACCTTC
CDR3 protein: CASSAPVDFRGYTF

clone size: .
V gene: TRBV4-3
J gene: TRBJ1-1
D gene: .
CDR3 DNA: TGCGCCAGCAGCCAAGGGAGGACAGTGAACACTGAAGCTTTCTTT
CDR3 protein: CASSQGRTVNTEAFF

clone size: .
V gene: TRBV19
J gene: TRBJ1-5
D gene: TRBD1
CDR3 DNA: TGTGCCAGTAGTGAGACAGGGGTGGAGCCCCAGCATTTT
CDR3 protein: CASSETGVEPQHF

clone size: .
V gene: TRBV4-1
J gene: TRBJ2-1
D gene: TRBD2
CDR3 DNA: TGCGCCAGCAGCCAAGAAGCGGCGGGAGGGGAGCAGTTCTTC
CDR3 protein: CASSQEAAGGEQFF

clone size: few
V gene: TRBV9
J gene: TRBJ1-1
D gene: TRBD1
CDR3 DNA: TGTGCCAGCAGCGTAGGTAGAGGACAGGGGAGGGACACTGAAGCTTTCTTT
CDR3 protein: CASSVGRGQGRDTEAFF

clone size: .
V gene: TRBV5-1
J gene: TRBJ1-1
D gene: TRBD1
CDR3 DNA: TGCGCCAGCAGCGCTAATGACAGGGTATCGGACACTGAAGCTTTCTTT
CDR3 protein: CASSANDRVSDTEAFF

clone size: .
V gene: TRBV6-5
J gene: TRBJ1-5
D gene: .
CDR3 DNA: TGTGCCAGCAGTTACGACAGAAATAGTCAGCCCCAGCATTTT
CDR3 protein: CASSYDRNSQPQHF

clone size: .
V gene: TRBV5-6
J gene: TRBJ1-1
D gene: TRBD1
CDR3 DNA: TGTGCCAGCAGCTTGGTGCGGACAGGGGCCAGGAACACTGAAGCTTTCTTT
CDR3 protein: CASSLVRTGARNTEAFF

clone size: once
V gene: TRBV27
J gene: TRBJ2-1
D gene: .
CDR3 DNA: TGTGCCAGCAGTTTTCAAGGGGCGAATGAGCAGTTCTTC
CDR3 protein: CASSFQGANEQFF

clone size: .
V gene: TRBV11-1
J gene: TRBJ1-2
D gene: TRBD1
CDR3 DNA: TGTGCCAGCAGCTTAAAACAGGGGTATGGCGGCTACACCTTC
CDR3 protein: CASSLKQGYGGYTF

clone size: .
V gene: TRBV18
J gene: TRBJ2-1
D gene: TRBD1
CDR3 DNA: TGTGCCAGCTCACGGGACAGGGGGACTAGCCTCTACAATGAGCAGTTCTTC
CDR3 protein: CASSRDRGTSLYNEQFF

clone size: once
V gene: TRBV3-1/TRBV3-2
J gene: TRBJ1-1
D gene: TRBD1
CDR3 DNA: TGTGCCAGCAGCCAATATGCCTCAGGGGGTGGCATGAACACTGAAGCTTTCTTT
CDR3 protein: CASSQYASGGGMNTEAFF

clone size: .
V gene: TRBV9
J gene: TRBJ1-6
D gene: .
CDR3 DNA: TGTGCCAGCAGCGTAGATGTCCTACCAGGCGATTCACCCCTCCACTTT
CDR3 protein: CASSVDVLPGDSPLHF

clone size: .
V gene: TRBV10-2
J gene: TRBJ1-5
D gene: .
CDR3 DNA: TGCGCCAGCAAATCGGGGATCAATCAGCCCCAGCATTTT
CDR3 protein: CASKSGINQPQHF

clone size: .
V gene: TRBV12-3/TRBV12-4
J gene: TRBJ2-3
D gene: .
CDR3 DNA: TGTGCCAGCAGTTTGGAACGCCGGAATGGGGCTTTT
CDR3 protein: CASSLERRNGAF

clone size: .
V gene: TRBV6-5
J gene: TRBJ1-1
D gene: TRBD1
CDR3 DNA: TGTGCCAGCAGTAGTACAGGGGCTGAAGCTTTCTTT
CDR3 protein: CASSSTGAEAFF

clone size: once
V gene: TRBV2
J gene: TRBJ2-5
D gene: .
CDR3 DNA: TGTGCCAGCACGAAGGGGGAGACCCAGTACTTC
CDR3 protein: CASTKGETQYF

clone size: .
V gene: TRBV25-1
J gene: TRBJ1-1
D gene: TRBD1
CDR3 DNA: TGTGCCAGCGGAATTGACAGGGGAGGACTTAACACTGAAGCTTTCTTT
CDR3 protein: CASGIDRGGLNTEAFF

clone size: .
V gene: TRBV27
J gene: TRBJ2-1
D gene: TRBD2
CDR3 DNA: TGTGCCAGCAGTCTTAGACTAGCGGGGGGGGAGAGGAAGTTCTTC
CDR3 protein: CASSLRLAGGERKFF

clone size: few
V gene: TRBV15
J gene: TRBJ1-2
D gene: .
CDR3 DNA: TGTGCCACCAGCAGAGACAGGGGCCAGGGCGGCTACACCTTC
CDR3 protein: CATSRDRGQGGYTF

clone size: .
V gene: TRBV6-6
J gene: TRBJ1-6
D gene: TRBD1
CDR3 DNA: TGTGCCAGCAGTTCAGGGACAGCTTATAATTCACCCCTCCACTTT
CDR3 protein: CASSSGTAYNSPLHF

clone size: .
V gene: TRBV11-3
J gene: TRBJ1-2
D gene: .
CDR3 DNA: TGTGCCAGCAGCCTGACGCAGGGGACAAGCTATGGCTACACCTTC
CDR3 protein: CASSLTQGTSYGYTF

clone size: .
V gene: TRBV5-1
J gene: TRBJ1-5
D gene: TRBD1
CDR3 DNA: TGCGCCAGCAGCTTGAGGCCAGGGGGTTATCAGCCCCAGCATTTT
CDR3 protein: CASSLRPGGYQPQHF

clone size: .
V gene: TRBV7-7
J gene: TRBJ1-1
D gene: TRBD1
CDR3 DNA: TGTGCCAGAAGCAAACCGGGACAGGGGGCTCAGGACACTGAAGCTTTCTTT
CDR3 protein: CARSKPGQGAQDTEAFF

clone size: .
V gene: TRBV18
J gene: TRBJ2-5
D gene: .
CDR3 DNA: TGTGCCAGCTCACCAATCACTGGGACCCAGTACTTC
CDR3 protein: CASSPITGTQYF

clone size: .
V gene: TRBV13
J gene: TRBJ1-4
D gene: .
CDR3 DNA: TGTGCCAGCAAAGGGGGGGGAAAACTGTTTTTT
CDR3 protein: CASKGGGKLFF

clone size: .
V gene: TRBV2
J gene: TRBJ2-7
D gene: TRBD1
CDR3 DNA: TGTGCCAGCAGAATGACAGGGGTTGGGTCCTACGAGCAGTACTTC
CDR3 protein: CASRMTGVGSYEQYF

clone size: .
V gene: TRBV7-9
J gene: TRBJ2-5
D gene: .
CDR3 DNA: TGTGCCAGCAGCCGCGGACTCACAGATACGGTGGAGACCCAGTACTTC
CDR3 protein: CASSRGLTDTVETQYF

clone size: .
V gene: TRBV6-5
J gene: TRBJ2-2
D gene: TRBD1
CDR3 DNA: TGTGCCAGCAGTTACTCACAGGGGGCCGGGGAGCTGTTTTTT
CDR3 protein: CASSYSQGAGELFF